In its sample, the clone carrying this TCR beta chain was seen a few times. Its antigen remains unidentified. TCRdb called the RT-PCR reads again in MiXCR, with one record for every CDR3 protein. Here the sample spans roughly 570,000 distinct CDR3 sequences, approximately 14% being singletons. The J segment lost 3 bases and the V segment lost 5 bases, leaving 6 bases of the junction unmatched. Per germline, CDR1 SGHTA and CDR2 FQGNSA. CDR3 length: 14 amino acids. This sample is part of a study of response to subunit inactivated influenza vaccine. General study findings and limits: Authors proposed each seasonal influenza vaccination draws in few new T cells.

This specimen consisted of PBMCs from blood, obtained approximately 13 days after vaccination. This rearrangement joins TRBV7-2 to TRBJ2-7; 8 bases are shared with TRBD2. This clonotype was sampled from a man aged 50 to 59 who received an inactivated influenza vaccine. The CDR3 DNA is TGTGCCAGCAGCCCTGGACTAGCCCACTACGAGCAGTACTTC. Its protein is CASSPGLAHYEQYF. Full variable domain (remainder filled in from reference TRBV7-2 and TRBJ2-7): GAGVSQSPSNKVTEKGKDVELRCDPISGHTALYWYRQSLGQGLEFLIYFQGNSAPDKSGLPSDRFSAERTGGSVSTLTIQRTQQEDSAVYLCASSPGLAHYEQYFGPGTRLTVT.